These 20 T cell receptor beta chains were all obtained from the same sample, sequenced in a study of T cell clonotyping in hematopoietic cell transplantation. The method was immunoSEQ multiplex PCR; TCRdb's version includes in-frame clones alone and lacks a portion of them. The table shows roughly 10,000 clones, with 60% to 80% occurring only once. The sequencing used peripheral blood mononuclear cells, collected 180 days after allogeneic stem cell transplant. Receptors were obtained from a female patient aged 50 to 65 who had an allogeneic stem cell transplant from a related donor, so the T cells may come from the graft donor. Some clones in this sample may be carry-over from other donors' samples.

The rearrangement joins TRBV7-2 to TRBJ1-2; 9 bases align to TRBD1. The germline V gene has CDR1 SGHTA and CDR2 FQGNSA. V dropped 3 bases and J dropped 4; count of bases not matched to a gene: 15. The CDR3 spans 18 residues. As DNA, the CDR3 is TGTGCCAGCAGCTTGGGACCGGGACAGGGAGGTAATCCCTATGGCTACACCTTC. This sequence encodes CASSLGPGQGGNPYGYTF.

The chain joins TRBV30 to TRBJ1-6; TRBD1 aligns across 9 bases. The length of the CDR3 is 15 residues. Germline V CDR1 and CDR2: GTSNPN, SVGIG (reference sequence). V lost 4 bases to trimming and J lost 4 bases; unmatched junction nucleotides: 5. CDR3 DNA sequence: TGTGCCTGGACCAGGGACAGGGCTTATAATTCACCCCTCCACTTT. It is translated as CAWTRDRAYNSPLHF.

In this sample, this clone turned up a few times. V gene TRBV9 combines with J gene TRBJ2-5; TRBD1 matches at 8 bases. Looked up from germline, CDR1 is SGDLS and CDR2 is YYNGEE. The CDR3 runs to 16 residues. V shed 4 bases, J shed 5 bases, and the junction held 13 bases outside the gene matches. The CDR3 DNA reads TGTGCCAGCAGCCCCGAGGCAGGGGGCCATGCGGAGACCCAGTACTTC. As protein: CASSPEAGGHAETQYF.

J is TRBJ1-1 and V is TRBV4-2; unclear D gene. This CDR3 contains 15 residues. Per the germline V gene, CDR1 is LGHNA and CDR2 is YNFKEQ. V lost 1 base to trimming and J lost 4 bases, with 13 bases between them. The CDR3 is CASSQVTGRVTEAFF. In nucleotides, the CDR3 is TGTGCCAGCAGCCAAGTAACCGGGAGGGTCACTGAAGCTTTCTTT.

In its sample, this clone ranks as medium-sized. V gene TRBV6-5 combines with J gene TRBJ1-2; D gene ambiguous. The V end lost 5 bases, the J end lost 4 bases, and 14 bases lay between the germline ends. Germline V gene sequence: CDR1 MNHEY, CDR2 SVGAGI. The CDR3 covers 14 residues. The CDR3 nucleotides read TGTGCCAGCAGTCCCCTCGGAGGGTTCTATGGCTACACCTTC. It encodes CASSPLGGFYGYTF.

CDR3 in DNA: TGTGCCAGCAGCGCAAGCGGGGCCGGCGACACAGATACGCAGTATTTT. Translation: CASSASGAGDTDTQYF. J is TRBJ2-3 and V is TRBV9; 7 positions agree with TRBD2. J gave up 2 bases and V 3 bases, and 9 bases lay outside the gene matches. The CDR3 extends over 16 amino acids. CDR1 SGDLS and CDR2 YYNGEE come from the germline V gene. Looking up the rest from reference TRBV9 and TRBJ2-3 gives the full variable domain: DSGVTQTPKHLITATGQRVTLRCSPRSGDLSVYWYQQSLDQGLQFLIQYYNGEERAKGNILERFSAQQFPDLHSELNLSSLELGDSALYFCASSASGAGDTDTQYFGPGTRLTVL.

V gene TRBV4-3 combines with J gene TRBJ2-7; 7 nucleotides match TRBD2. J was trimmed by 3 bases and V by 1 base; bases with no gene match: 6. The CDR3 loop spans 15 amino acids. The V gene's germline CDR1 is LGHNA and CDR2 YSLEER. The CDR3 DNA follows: TGCGCCAGCAGCCAAGTGGCGGGGGTAGGCTACGAGCAGTACTTC. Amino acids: CASSQVAGVGYEQYF.

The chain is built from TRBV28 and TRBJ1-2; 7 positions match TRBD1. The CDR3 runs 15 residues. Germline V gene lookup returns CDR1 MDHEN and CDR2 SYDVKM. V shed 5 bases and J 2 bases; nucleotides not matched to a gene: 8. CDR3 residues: CASSDRTGANYGYTF. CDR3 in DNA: TGTGCCAGCAGTGACCGGACAGGAGCCAACTATGGCTACACCTTC.

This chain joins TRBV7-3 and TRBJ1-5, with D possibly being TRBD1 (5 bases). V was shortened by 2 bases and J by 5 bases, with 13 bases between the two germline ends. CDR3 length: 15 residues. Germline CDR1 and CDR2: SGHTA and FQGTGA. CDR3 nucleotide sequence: TGTGCCAGCAGCTTAGGTGAAGGGGCCCATCAGCCCCAGCATTTT. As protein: CASSLGEGAHQPQHF.

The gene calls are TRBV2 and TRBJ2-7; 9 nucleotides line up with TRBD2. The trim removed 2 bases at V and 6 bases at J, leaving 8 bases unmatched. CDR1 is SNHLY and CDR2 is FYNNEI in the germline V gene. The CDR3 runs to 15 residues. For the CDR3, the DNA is TGTGCCAGCAGTGAACAGTTTAGCGGGGGTTTCGAGCAGTACTTC. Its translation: CASSEQFSGGFEQYF. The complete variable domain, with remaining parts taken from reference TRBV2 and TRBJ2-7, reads EPEVTQTPSHQVTQMGQEVILRCVPISNHLYFYWYRQILGQKVEFLVSFYNNEISEKSEIFDDQFSVERPDGSNFTLKIRSTKLEDSAMYFCASSEQFSGGFEQYFGPGTRLTVT.

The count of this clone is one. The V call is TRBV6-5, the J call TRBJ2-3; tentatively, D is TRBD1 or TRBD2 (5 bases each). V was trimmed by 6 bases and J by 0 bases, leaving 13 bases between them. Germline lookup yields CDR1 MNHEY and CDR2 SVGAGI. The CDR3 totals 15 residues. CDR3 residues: CASRGVATSTDTQYF. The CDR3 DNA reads TGTGCCAGCAGGGGGGTAGCAACTAGCACAGATACGCAGTATTTT.

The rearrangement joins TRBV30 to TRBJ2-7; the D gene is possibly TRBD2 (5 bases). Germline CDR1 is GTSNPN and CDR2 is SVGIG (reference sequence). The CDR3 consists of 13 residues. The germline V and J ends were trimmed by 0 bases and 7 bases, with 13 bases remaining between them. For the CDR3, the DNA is TGTGCCTGGAGTGTCGAGGGTCACAATGAGCAGTACTTC. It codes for CAWSVEGHNEQYF.

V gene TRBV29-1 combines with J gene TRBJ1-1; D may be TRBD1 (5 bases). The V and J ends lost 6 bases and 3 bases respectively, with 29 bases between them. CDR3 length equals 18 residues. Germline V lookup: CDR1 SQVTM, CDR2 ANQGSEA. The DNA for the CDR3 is TGCAGCGTGGACAAAGGGGTCAGGGCCCCCTCCTGGGACACTGAAGCTTTCTTT. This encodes CSVDKGVRAPSWDTEAFF.

The CDR3 here is CASSLGGESNTGELFF. The CDR3 nucleotides read TGTGCCAGCAGCTTGGGGGGGGAATCGAACACCGGGGAGCTGTTTTTT. The chain uses TRBV5-6 and TRBJ2-2; D perhaps matches TRBD2 (6 bases). The V end lost 0 bases, the J end lost 0 bases, and 9 bases lay between the germline ends. The V gene's germline CDR1 is SGHDT and CDR2 YYEEEE. This CDR3 spans 16 amino acids.

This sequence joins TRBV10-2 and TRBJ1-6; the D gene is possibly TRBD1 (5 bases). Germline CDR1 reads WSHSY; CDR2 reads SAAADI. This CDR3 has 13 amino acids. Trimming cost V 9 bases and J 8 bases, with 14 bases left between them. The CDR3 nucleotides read TGCGCCAGTGGGGGTAAATGGGATTCACCCCTCCACTTT. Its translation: CASGGKWDSPLHF.

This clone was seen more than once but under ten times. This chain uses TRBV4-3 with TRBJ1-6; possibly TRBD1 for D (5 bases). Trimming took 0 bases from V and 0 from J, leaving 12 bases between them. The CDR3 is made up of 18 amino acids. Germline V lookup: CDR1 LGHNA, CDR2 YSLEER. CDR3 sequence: CASSQDLPQDSYNSPLHF. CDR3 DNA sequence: TGCGCCAGCAGCCAAGATCTCCCACAGGACTCCTATAATTCACCCCTCCACTTT.

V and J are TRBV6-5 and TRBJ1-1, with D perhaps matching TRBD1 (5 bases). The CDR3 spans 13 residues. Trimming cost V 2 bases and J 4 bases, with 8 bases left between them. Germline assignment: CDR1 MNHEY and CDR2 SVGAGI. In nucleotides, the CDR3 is TGTGCCAGCAGTTACCAGGGCGGCACTGAAGCTTTCTTT. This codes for CASSYQGGTEAFF.

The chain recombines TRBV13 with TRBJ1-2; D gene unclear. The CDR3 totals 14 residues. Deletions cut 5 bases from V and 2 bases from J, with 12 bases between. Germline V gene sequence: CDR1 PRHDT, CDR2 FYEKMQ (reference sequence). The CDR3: CASSRPPSNYGYTF. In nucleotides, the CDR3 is TGTGCCAGCAGCCGTCCCCCGTCCAACTATGGCTACACCTTC.

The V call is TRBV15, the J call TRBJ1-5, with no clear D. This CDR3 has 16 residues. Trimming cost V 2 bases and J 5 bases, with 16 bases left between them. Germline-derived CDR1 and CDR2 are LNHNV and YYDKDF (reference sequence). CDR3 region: CATSRRGLKSYQPQHF. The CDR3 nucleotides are TGTGCCACCAGCAGACGAGGATTAAAGTCTTATCAGCCCCAGCATTTT.

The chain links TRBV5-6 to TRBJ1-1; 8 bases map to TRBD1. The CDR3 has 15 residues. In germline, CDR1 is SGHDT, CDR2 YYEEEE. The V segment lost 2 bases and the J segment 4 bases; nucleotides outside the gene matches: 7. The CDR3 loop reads CASSFQGQAGTEAFF. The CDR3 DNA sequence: TGTGCCAGCAGCTTTCAGGGACAGGCGGGCACTGAAGCTTTCTTT.